This TCR beta chain came from a study of CD8+CD57+ T cells in acquired aplastic anemia. Study-level results: Nearly 30 CD8+ CDR3 sequences were shared between patients and controls.

The template for TCR beta VDJ and CDR3 sequence profiling was genomic DNA. From the reads, TCRdb called clonotypes with MiXCR, one entry per CDR3 protein. The table has around 130,000 distinct CDR3 sequences, 55% to 60% seen once; the top ten hold 25% to 30%. Worth noting for this clonotype: Its antigen is undetermined. The conserved closing phenylalanine or tryptophan is absent in this CDR3, likely reflecting a read error.

Germline values: CDR1 SGHTA, CDR2 FQGTGA. The V end lost 6 bases, the J end lost 3 bases, and 12 bases lay between the germline ends. The CDR3 consists of 13 residues. An expansion of CD8+CD57+ cells by flow cytometry had been shown in patients chosen for sequencing. Sequenced input: sorted CD4+, CD8+, or CD8+CD57+ T cells (not recorded which) from PBMCs. The clonotype was recovered from a human donor with aplastic anemia. The chain couples TRBV7-3 to TRBJ2-7; no reliable D call. DNA of the CDR3: TGTGCCAGCAGTTTGGGCGCGCGCTACGAGCAGTACCTC. Amino acids: CASSLGARYEQYL.